Below, 8 T cell receptor beta chains from the same sample are listed, as sequenced in a study of Graves' ophthalmopathy and Graves' hyperthyroidism. Amplified material comprised TCR beta CDR3 regions derived from RNA transcripts. The first round was an RT-PCR with HTBI primers, and the second round was a multiplex PCR. One entry per CDR3 protein, called by TCRdb with MiXCR from the multiplex PCR reads. The sample holds approximately 1.2 million distinct CDR3 sequences, about 40% seen once. The sequenced sample consisted of peripheral blood or thyroid tissue (not recorded which). Receptors were obtained from an adult man with Graves' hyperthyroidism.

This clonotype came up many times. The gene calls are TRBV20-1 and TRBJ2-7; TRBD1 matches 9 bases. The CDR3 is made up of 15 amino acids. Germline lookup yields CDR1 DFQATT and CDR2 SNEGSKA (reference sequence). The V gene end was trimmed by 3 bases and the J gene end by 0 bases; junction bases not matched to a gene: 6. CDR3 bases: TGCAGTGCTAGGAGGAAGGGACAGGGCTCCTACGAGCAGTACTTC. As protein: CSARRKGQGSYEQYF.

This clonotype was picked up a small number of times. The chain combines TRBV7-2 with TRBJ2-2; possibly TRBD1 or TRBD2 for D (5 bases each). The CDR3 has 16 residues. Germline V lookup: CDR1 SGHTA, CDR2 FQGNSA. The V gene lost 5 bases and the J gene lost 7 bases, with 20 bases spanning the gap. CDR3 loop: CASSVTGTTRSGELFF. The CDR3 DNA follows: TGTGCCAGCAGCGTCACCGGGACCACGAGGAGCGGGGAGCTGTTTTTT. The full variable domain, rest sourced from reference TRBV7-2 and TRBJ2-2, is GAGVSQSPSNKVTEKGKDVELRCDPISGHTALYWYRQSLGQGLEFLIYFQGNSAPDKSGLPSDRFSAERTGGSVSTLTIQRTQQEDSAVYLCASSVTGTTRSGELFFGEGSRLTVL.

This clonotype has at least ten counts. One end of the junction is discordant with germline, which a read error may explain. CDR3 sequence reads: CAILTAGNTVYF. As DNA, the CDR3 is TGTGCCATCCTGACTGCTGGAAACACCGTATATTTT. The chain links TRBV10-3 to TRBJ1-3; D gene ambiguous. CDR1 is ENHRY, CDR2 SYGVKD, per germline. The CDR3 totals 12 residues.

In its sample, this clonotype was seen many times. V is TRBV19 and J is TRBJ2-7; maybe TRBD1 (6 bases). The germline gives CDR1 LNHDA, CDR2 SQIVND (reference sequence). There are 16 residues in the CDR3. Trimming took off 1 base at V and 7 bases at J, with 20 bases between the two ends. The CDR3: CASSIGQDLRVWEQYF. Here the CDR3 DNA reads TGTGCCAGTAGTATAGGACAGGATCTACGGGTTTGGGAGCAGTACTTC.

On this clonotype itself: A much more abundant neighbour one base away suggests this may be a read error. V and J are TRBV7-3 and TRBJ1-2; 9 bases match TRBD1. The CDR3 extends over 15 amino acids. Germline assignment: CDR1 SGHTA and CDR2 FQGTGA. CDR3 region: CAGSPGGQGRYGYTF. The CDR3 nucleotides read TGTGCCGGCAGCCCTGGGGGACAGGGTCGATATGGCTACACCTTC.

This clonotype was recorded at least ten times. The chain has TRBV4-3 and TRBJ1-2; maybe TRBD1 (5 bases). Germline CDR1 reads LGHNA; CDR2 reads YSLEER. Trimming left V 0 bases short and J 6 bases short, with 17 bases between. The CDR3 runs to 16 residues. CDR3 in DNA: TGCGCCAGCAGCCAAGATCGCGCGGGACTGAGCAATGGCTACACCTTC. It yields the protein CASSQDRAGLSNGYTF.

This clonotype was counted at least ten times. The chain carries TRBV10-3 and TRBJ2-7, with 16 bases fitting TRBD2. The CDR3 covers 14 residues. Trimming took 10 bases from V and 4 from J; bases not matched to a gene: 4. Germline-derived CDR1 and CDR2 are ENHRY and SYGVKD. DNA for the CDR3: TGTGCCACCGCGGGACTAGCGGGAGGGTACGAGCAGTACTTC. This encodes CATAGLAGGYEQYF.

The chain has TRBV25-1 and TRBJ2-2, with D uncertain. Trimming removed 11 bases from V and 2 bases from J, with 12 bases in between. Germline values: CDR1 MGHDK, CDR2 SYGVNS. The CDR3 covers 13 residues. CDR3 sequence: CAWIGINTGELFF. In nucleotides, the CDR3 is TGTGCCTGGATAGGAATAAACACCGGGGAGCTGTTTTTT. The variable domain in full, with the rest retrieved from reference TRBV25-1 and TRBJ2-2, is EADIYQTPRYLVIGTGKKITLECSQTMGHDKMYWYQQDPGMELHLIHYSYGVNSTEKGDLSSESTVSRIRTEHFPLTLESARPSHTSQYLCAWIGINTGELFFGEGSRLTVL.